This is a list of T cell receptor beta chains from one sample in a study of preoperative IRX-2 immunotherapy in early breast cancer. Produced via immunoSEQ multiplex PCR; TCRdb's table is partial and in-frame only. This table holds 32,000 or so clones, around 83% found once. Sequencing was performed on lymph node tissue, taken from a patient treated with IRX-2 immunotherapy. The receptors derive from a human donor with breast cancer. CDR3s include the opening cysteine and the closing phenylalanine or tryptophan. The D gene is left open where the match is weak. Clone sizes are given selectively: once, few, many, or a class where the clone is expanded.

J gene: TRBJ1-1
D gene: -
V gene: TRBV6-8
clone size: -
CDR3 protein: CASTLTGMGTEAFF

J gene: TRBJ1-6
D gene: -
V gene: TRBV19
clone size: -
CDR3 protein: CATEGGNSPLHF

J gene: TRBJ2-1
D gene: -
V gene: TRBV19
clone size: -
CDR3 protein: CASSTILNYNEQFF

J gene: TRBJ1-4
D gene: -
V gene: TRBV6-8
clone size: -
CDR3 protein: CASRSVDREKLFF

J gene: TRBJ1-2
D gene: -
V gene: TRBV9
clone size: -
CDR3 protein: CASSVYGGDGYTF

J gene: TRBJ2-1
D gene: -
V gene: TRBV1
clone size: once
CDR3 protein: CASSQEGIGSYNEQFF

J gene: TRBJ2-7
D gene: TRBD2
V gene: TRBV18
clone size: once
CDR3 protein: CASSPTSANEQYF

J gene: TRBJ2-1
D gene: -
V gene: TRBV4-1
clone size: -
CDR3 protein: CASSQGSSYNEQFF

J gene: TRBJ1-2
D gene: -
V gene: TRBV6-8
clone size: -
CDR3 protein: CASTPGGARGYTF

J gene: TRBJ2-3
D gene: TRBD2
V gene: TRBV29-1
clone size: -
CDR3 protein: CSVPSGGADTQYF

J gene: TRBJ1-4
D gene: -
V gene: TRBV6-8
clone size: -
CDR3 protein: CASSGSGGGEKLFF

J gene: TRBJ1-2
D gene: TRBD1
V gene: TRBV19
clone size: -
CDR3 protein: CASSMSGQRNYGYTF

J gene: TRBJ1-4
D gene: -
V gene: TRBV19
clone size: -
CDR3 protein: CASRRRQENEKLFF

J gene: TRBJ2-3
D gene: TRBD1
V gene: TRBV28
clone size: -
CDR3 protein: CASSLSLTGPTDTQYF